This entry describes one T cell receptor (beta chain). What it recognizes is unknown. Using immunoSEQ multiplex PCR, the repertoire was profiled, and TCRdb retains in-frame clones only, with some absent. The table lists 4,500 to 5,000 clones, approximately 85% of them singletons. The data derive from a study of immune cell composition in non-small cell lung cancer. Study in general: Histologic subtype was mainly adenocarcinoma or squamous cell carcinoma.

General observations from the study: Top 10 clone scores and clonality were higher in squamous than adenocarcinoma. Shared sequences between tumour-reactive and dominant in vivo clones were not proven.

Germline V gives CDR1 MDHEN, CDR2 SYDVKM. Trimming at V came to 2 bases and at J to 3 bases, leaving 24 bases not matched to a gene. The CDR3 is 22 residues long. The clonotype was recovered from a human donor with non-small cell lung cancer. This sequence joins TRBV28 and TRBJ1-4; TRBD1 matches at 7 bases. The specimen was lung tumor tissue. CDR3 bases: TGTGCCAGCAGTTTACGACAGGGTGCCCTTCTCATACCTCTCAGGGCTAATGAAAAACTGTTTTTT. Translating gives CASSLRQGALLIPLRANEKLFF.